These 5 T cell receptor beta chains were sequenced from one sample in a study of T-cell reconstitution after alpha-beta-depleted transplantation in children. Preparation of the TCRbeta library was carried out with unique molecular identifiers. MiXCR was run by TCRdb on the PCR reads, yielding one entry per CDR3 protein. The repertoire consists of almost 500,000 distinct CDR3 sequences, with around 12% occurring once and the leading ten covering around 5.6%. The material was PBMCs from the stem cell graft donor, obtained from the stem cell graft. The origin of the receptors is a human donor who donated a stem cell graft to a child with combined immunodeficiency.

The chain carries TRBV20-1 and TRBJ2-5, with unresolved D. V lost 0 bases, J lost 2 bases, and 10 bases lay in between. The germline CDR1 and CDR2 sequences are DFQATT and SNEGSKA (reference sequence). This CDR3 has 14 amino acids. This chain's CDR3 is CSARDIAVQETQYF. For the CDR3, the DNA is TGCAGTGCTAGAGATATTGCGGTACAAGAGACCCAGTACTTC.

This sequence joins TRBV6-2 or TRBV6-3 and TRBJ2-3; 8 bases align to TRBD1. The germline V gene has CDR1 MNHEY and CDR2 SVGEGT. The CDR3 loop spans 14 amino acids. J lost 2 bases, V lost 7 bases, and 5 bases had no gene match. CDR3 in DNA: TGTGCCAGCACCGGACAGGGTGACACAGATACGCAGTATTTT. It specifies CASTGQGDTDTQYF.

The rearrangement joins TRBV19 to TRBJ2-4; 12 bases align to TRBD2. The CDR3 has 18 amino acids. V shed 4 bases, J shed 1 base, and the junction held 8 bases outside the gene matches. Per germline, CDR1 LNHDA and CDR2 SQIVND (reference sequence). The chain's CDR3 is CASSRSSGRAEAKNIQYF. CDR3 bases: TGTGCCAGTAGTAGATCTAGCGGGAGGGCCGAGGCCAAAAACATTCAGTACTTC.

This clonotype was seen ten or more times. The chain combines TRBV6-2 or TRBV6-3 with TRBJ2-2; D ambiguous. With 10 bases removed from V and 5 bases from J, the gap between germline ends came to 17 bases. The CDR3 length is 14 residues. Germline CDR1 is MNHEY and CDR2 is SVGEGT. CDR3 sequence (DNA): TGTGCCACCATCGGAACATCGGAAACCGGGGAGCTGTTTTTT. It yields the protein CATIGTSETGELFF.

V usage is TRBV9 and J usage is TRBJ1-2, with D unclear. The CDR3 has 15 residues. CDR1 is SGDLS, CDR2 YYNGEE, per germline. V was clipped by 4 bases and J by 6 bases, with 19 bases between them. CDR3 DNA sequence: TGTGCCAGCAGCTCTTGGGCAGGTGCAGGAGATGGCTACACCTTC. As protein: CASSSWAGAGDGYTF. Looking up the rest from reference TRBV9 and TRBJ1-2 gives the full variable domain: DSGVTQTPKHLITATGQRVTLRCSPRSGDLSVYWYQQSLDQGLQFLIQYYNGEERAKGNILERFSAQQFPDLHSELNLSSLELGDSALYFCASSSWAGAGDGYTFGSGTRLTVV.